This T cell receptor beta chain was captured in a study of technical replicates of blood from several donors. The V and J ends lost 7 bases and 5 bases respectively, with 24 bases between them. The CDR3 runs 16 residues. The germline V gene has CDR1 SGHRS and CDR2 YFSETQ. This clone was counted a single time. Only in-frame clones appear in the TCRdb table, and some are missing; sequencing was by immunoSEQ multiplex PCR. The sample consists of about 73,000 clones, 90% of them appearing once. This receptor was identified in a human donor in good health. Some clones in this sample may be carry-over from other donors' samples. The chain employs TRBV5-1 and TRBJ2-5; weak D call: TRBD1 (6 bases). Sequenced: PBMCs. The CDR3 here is CASSKNQGGQGETQYF. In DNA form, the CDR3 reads TGCGCCAGCTCAAAGAATCAGGGCGGCCAGGGGGAGACCCAGTACTTC.